This TCR beta chain was retrieved from a study of T cell changes during pregnancy in multiple sclerosis. Profiled with immunoSEQ multiplex PCR; TCRdb holds only in-frame clones, not every one. The table has 25,000 to 35,000 clones, around 90% seen once; the top ten hold about 0.41%. Trimming shortened V by 0 bases and J by 2 bases, and 14 bases separated the two germline ends. Germline values: CDR1 SGHRS, CDR2 YFSETQ. This CDR3 region has 16 residues. This rearrangement joins TRBV5-1 to TRBJ2-5; tentatively, D is TRBD2 (5 bases). This sample comprised CD4+ T cells from peripheral blood mononuclear cells, obtained in the second trimester of pregnancy. The clonotype was recovered from a female donor in good health, enrolled as a control in a pregnancy study. CDR3 nucleotides: TGCGCCAGCAGCTTGGCCTTGGCGGAGGTACAAGAGACCCAGTACTTC. As protein: CASSLALAEVQETQYF.